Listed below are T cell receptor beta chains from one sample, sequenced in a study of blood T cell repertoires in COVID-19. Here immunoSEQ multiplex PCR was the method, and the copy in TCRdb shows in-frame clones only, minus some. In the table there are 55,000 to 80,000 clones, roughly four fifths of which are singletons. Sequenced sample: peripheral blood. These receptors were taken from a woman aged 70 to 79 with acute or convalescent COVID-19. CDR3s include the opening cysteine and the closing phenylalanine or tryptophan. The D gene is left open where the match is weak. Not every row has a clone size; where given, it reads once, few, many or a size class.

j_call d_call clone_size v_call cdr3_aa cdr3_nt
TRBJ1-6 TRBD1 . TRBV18 CASSPRDRNNSPLHF TGTGCCAGCTCACCAAGGGACAGAAACAATTCACCCCTCCACTTT
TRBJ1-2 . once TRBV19 CASSRRTEKYGYTF TGTGCCAGTAGTAGAAGGACAGAAAAATATGGCTACACCTTC
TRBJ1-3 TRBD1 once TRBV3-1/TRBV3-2 CASSKDRERNTIYF TGTGCCAGCAGCAAGGACAGGGAAAGAAACACCATATATTTT
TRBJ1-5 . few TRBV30 CAWSVTSGQPQHF TGTGCCTGGAGTGTGACATCCGGTCAGCCCCAGCATTTT
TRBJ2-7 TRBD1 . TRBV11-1 CASSLSWQGAVYEQYF TGTGCCAGCAGCTTATCATGGCAGGGGGCGGTTTACGAGCAGTACTTC
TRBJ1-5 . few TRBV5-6 CASSSSGRPYSNQPQHF TGTGCCAGCAGCTCCTCCGGGAGGCCGTATAGCAATCAGCCCCAGCATTTT
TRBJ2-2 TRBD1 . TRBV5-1 CASSFDRDRALSNTGELFF TGCGCCAGCAGCTTTGATCGGGACAGGGCCCTATCGAACACCGGGGAGCTGTTTTTT
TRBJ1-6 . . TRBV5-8 CASSLDGESNSPLHF TGTGCCAGCAGCTTGGACGGGGAATCCAATTCACCCCTCCACTTT
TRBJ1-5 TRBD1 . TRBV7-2 CASSLAKGTVPHQPQHF TGTGCCAGCAGCTTAGCCAAAGGGACAGTCCCCCATCAGCCCCAGCATTTT
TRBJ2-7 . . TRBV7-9 CASSQGLYEQYF TGTGCCAGCAGCCAGGGACTGTACGAGCAGTACTTC
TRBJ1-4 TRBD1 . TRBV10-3 CASRTGLGEKLFF TGTGCCTCTAGGACAGGGCTGGGAGAAAAACTGTTTTTT
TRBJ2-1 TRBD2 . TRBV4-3 CASSQDLRGGYNEQFF TGCGCCAGCAGCCAAGATCTACGGGGGGGCTACAATGAGCAGTTCTTC
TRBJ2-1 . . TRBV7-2 CASSLGPASPVSYEQFF TGTGCCAGCAGCTTAGGGCCTGCTAGTCCGGTGTCGTATGAGCAGTTCTTC
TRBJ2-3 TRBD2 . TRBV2 CASNSGGFTDTQYF TGTGCCAGCAATAGCGGGGGGTTCACAGATACGCAGTATTTT
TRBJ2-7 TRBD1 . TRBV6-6 CASRTTGSSYEQYF TGTGCCAGCAGAACGACAGGGAGCTCCTACGAGCAGTACTTC